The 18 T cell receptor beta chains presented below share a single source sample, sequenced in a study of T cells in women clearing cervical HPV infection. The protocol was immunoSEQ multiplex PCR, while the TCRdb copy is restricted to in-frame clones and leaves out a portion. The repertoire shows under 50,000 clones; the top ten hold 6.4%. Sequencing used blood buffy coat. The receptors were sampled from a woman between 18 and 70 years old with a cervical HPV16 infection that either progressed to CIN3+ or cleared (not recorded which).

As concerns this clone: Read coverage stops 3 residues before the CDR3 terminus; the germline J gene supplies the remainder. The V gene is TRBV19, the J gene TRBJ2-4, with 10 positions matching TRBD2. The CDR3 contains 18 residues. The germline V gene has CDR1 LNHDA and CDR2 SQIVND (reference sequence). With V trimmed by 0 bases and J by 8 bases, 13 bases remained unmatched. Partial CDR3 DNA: TGTGCCAGTAGTATAGATGGCACTAGCGGGAACATTAAGGACATT. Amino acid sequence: CASSIDGTSGNIKDI. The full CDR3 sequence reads CASSIDGTSGNIKDIQYF.

The sequenced CDR3 bases are TGTGCCAGCAGTTATGGGGAGGGGGAAGCGGAAGAAAAA. It translates to CASSYGEGEAEEK. The whole CDR3 protein is CASSYGEGEAEEKLFF. The chain joins TRBV6-2 or TRBV6-3 to TRBJ1-4, with D perhaps matching TRBD1 (6 bases). The sequence runs out 3 residues before the end of the CDR3; the remainder is reconstructed from the germline J gene. V lost 3 bases, J lost 8 bases, and 19 bases lay in between. The V gene's germline CDR1 is MNHEY and CDR2 SVGEGT. There are 16 residues in the CDR3.

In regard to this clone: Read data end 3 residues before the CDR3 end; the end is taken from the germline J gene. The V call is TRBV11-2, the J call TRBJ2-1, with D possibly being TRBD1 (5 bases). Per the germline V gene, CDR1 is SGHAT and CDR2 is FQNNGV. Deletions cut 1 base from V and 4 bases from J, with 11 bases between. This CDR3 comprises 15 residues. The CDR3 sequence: CASSLVAGKYNEQFF. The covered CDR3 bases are TGTGCCAGCAGCTTAGTTGCAGGGAAGTACAATGAG.

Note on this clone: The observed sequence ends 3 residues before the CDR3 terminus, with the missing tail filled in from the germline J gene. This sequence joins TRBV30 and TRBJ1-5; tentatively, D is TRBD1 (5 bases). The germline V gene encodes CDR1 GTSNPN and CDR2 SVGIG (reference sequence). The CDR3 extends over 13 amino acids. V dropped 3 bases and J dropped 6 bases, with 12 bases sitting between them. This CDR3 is CAWSGGEGQPQHF. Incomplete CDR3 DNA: TGTGCCTGGAGCGGGGGAGAAGGTCAGCCC.

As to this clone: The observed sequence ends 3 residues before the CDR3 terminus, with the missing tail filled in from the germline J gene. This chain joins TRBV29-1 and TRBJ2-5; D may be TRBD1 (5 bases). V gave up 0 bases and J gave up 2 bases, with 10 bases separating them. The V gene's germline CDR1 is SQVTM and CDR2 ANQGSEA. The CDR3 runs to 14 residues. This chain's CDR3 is CSVEEVDSQETQYF. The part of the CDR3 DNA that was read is TGCAGCGTTGAAGAAGTCGACAGTCAAGAGACC.

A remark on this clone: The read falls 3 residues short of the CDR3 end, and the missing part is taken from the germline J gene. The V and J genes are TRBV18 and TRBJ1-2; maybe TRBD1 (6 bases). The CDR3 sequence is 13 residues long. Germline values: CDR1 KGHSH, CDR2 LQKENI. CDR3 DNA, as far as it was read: TGTGCCAGCTCACGACAGGAGGGCAATACC. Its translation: CASSRQEGNT. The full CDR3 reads CASSRQEGNTYTF.

The CDR3: CAWSFPSGNQPQHF. The DNA read from the CDR3 is TGTGCCTGGAGTTTCCCCAGTGGCAATCAGCCC. This sequence joins TRBV30 and TRBJ1-5; D is ambiguous. The CDR3 is cut off 3 residues early in the read; its end comes from the germline J gene. V was pared by 2 bases and J by 2 bases, with 10 bases between. This CDR3 spans 14 amino acids. CDR1 and CDR2 from the germline V gene are GTSNPN and SVGIG (reference sequence).

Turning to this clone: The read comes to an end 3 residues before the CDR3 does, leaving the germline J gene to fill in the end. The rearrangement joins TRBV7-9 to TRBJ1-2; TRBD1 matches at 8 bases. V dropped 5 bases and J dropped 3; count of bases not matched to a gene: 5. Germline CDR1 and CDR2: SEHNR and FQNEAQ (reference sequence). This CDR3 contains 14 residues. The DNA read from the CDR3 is TGTGCCAGCAGCCCAGGGGGCGGAGACTATGGC. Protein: CASSPGGGDYG. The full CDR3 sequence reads CASSPGGGDYGYTF.

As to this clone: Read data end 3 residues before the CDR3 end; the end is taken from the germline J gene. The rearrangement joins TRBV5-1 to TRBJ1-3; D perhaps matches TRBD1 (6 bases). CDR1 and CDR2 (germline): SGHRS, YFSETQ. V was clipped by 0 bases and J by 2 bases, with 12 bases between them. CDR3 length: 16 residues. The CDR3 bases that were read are TGCGCCAGCAGCTTGGCCAGGGGAGAGACTGGAAACACC. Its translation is CASSLARGETGNT. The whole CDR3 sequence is CASSLARGETGNTIYF. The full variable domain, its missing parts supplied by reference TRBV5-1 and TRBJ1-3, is KAGVTQTPRYLIKTRGQQVTLSCSPISGHRSVSWYQQTPGQGLQFLFEYFSETQRNKGNFPGRFSGRQFSNSRSEMNVSTLELGDSALYLCASSLARGETGNTIYFGEGSWLTVV.

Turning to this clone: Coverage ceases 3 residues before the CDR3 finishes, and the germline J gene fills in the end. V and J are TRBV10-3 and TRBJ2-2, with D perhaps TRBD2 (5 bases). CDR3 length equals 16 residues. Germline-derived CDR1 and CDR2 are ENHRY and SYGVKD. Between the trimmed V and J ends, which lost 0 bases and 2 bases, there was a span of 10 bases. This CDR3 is CAISESRSGNTGELFF. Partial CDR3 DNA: TGTGCCATCAGTGAGTCCAGAAGCGGAAACACCGGGGAG.

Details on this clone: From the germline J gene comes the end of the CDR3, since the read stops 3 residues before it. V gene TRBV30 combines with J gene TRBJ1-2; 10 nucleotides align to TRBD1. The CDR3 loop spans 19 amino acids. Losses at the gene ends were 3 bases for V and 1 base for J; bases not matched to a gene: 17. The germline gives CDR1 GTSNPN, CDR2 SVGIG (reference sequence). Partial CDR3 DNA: TGTGCCTGGAGCCAAAGGGCCCGGACAGGGGGGGTTGGTAACTATGGC. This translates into CAWSQRARTGGVGNYG. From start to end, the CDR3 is CAWSQRARTGGVGNYGYTF.

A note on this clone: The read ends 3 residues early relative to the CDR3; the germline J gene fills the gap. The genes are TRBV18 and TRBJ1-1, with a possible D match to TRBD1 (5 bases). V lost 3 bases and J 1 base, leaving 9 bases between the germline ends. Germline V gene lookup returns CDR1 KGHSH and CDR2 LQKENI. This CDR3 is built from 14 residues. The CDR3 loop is CASSPADKNTEAFF. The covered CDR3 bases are TGTGCCAGCTCACCTGCGGACAAGAACACTGAA.

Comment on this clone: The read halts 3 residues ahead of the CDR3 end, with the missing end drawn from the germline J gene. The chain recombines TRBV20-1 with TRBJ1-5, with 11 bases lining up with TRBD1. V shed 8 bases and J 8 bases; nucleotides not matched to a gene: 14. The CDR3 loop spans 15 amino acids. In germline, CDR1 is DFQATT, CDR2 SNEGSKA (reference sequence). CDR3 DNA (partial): TGCAGTACCATGAGGACAGGGGGCGTCGGGGAGCCC. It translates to CSTMRTGGVGEP. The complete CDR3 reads CSTMRTGGVGEPQHF.

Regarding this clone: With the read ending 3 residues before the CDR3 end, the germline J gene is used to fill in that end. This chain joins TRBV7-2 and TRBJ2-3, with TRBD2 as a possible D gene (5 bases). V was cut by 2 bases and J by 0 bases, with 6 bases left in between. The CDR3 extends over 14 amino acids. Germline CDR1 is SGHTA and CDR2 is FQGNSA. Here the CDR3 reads CASSLRGSTDTQYF. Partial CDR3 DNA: TGTGCCAGCAGCTTACGAGGGAGCACAGATACG.

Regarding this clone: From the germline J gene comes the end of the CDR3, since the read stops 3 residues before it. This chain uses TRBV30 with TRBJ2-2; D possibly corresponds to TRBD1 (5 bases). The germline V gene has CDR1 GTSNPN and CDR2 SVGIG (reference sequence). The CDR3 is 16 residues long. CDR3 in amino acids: CASHPQGTSYNSPLFF. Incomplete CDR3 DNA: TGTGCCTCTCACCCCCAGGGAACGTCCTATAATTCACCG.

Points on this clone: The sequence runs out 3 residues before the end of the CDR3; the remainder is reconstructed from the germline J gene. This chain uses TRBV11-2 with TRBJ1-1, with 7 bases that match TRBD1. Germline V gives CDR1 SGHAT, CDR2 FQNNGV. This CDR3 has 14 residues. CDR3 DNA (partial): TGTGCCAGCAGCCCAGGGACAGTAAACCGCGAA. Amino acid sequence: CASSPGTVNRE. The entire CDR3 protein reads CASSPGTVNREAFF.

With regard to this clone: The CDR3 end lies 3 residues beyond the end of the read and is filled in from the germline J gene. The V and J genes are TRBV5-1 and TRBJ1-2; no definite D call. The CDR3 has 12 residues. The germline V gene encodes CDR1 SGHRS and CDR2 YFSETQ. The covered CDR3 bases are TGCGCCAGCAGCTTAAACAGTTACGAC. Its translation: CASSLNSYD. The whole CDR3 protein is CASSLNSYDYTF.

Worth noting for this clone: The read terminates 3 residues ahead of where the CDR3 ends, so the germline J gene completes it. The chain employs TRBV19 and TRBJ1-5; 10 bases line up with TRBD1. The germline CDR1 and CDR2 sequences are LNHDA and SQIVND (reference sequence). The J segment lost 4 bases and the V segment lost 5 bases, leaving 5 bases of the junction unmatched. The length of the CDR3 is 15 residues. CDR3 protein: CASSSRDRGNQPQHF. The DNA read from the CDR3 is TGTGCCAGTAGTTCGCGGGACAGGGGAAATCAGCCC. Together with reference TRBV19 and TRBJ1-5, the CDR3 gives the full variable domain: DGGITQSPKYLFRKEGQNVTLSCEQNLNHDAMYWYRQDPGQGLRLIYYSQIVNDFQKGDIAEGYSVSREKKESFPLTVTSAQKNPTAFYLCASSSRDRGNQPQHFGDGTRLSIL.